The T cell receptor (beta chain) described here comes from a study of OX40 agonist ivuxolimab in advanced cancers. Turning to the study itself: An agonistic human IgG2 monoclonal antibody against OX40 (CD134) was given.

Germline V lookup: CDR1 SGHTA, CDR2 FQGNSA. The CDR3 length is 16 residues. V was pared by 4 bases and J by 1 base, with 16 bases between. Here immunoSEQ multiplex PCR was the method, and the copy in TCRdb shows in-frame clones only, minus some. The data show 60,000 or so clones, approximately 86% seen once. Patients who had autoimmune disease history or got systemic immunosuppression were left out. The sample here was CD4+ or CD8+ T cells sorted from blood, taken in a trial of the OX40 agonist ivuxolimab. The chain carries TRBV7-2 and TRBJ2-5; maybe TRBD2 (8 bases). The sequence was obtained from an adult with an advanced solid tumor such as melanoma, head and neck, liver or kidney cancer. The CDR3 region is CASSSGTRGPQETQYF. The CDR3 region has the DNA TGTGCCAGCAGCTCAGGGACTAGGGGGCCCCAAGAGACCCAGTACTTC.